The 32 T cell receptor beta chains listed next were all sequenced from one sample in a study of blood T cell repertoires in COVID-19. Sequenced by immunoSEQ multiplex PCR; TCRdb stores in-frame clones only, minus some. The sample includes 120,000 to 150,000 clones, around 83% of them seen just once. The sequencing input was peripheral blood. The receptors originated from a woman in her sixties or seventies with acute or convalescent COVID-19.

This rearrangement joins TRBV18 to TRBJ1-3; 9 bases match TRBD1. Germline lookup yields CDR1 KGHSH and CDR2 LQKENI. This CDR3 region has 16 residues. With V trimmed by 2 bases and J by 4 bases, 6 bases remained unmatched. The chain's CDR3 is CASSPKGQGTGNTIYF. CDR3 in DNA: TGTGCCAGCTCACCAAAAGGACAGGGGACGGGAAACACCATATATTTT.

CDR3 coding DNA: TGCGCCAGCAGAGGACAGAATCAAAGGAATGAGCAGTTCTTC. Its protein product is CASRGQNQRNEQFF. The chain has TRBV10-2 and TRBJ2-1; TRBD1 is a possible D gene (6 bases). Trimming shortened V by 6 bases and J by 7 bases, and 16 bases separated the two germline ends. The CDR3 is made up of 14 amino acids. Germline CDR1 reads WSHSY; CDR2 reads SAAADI.

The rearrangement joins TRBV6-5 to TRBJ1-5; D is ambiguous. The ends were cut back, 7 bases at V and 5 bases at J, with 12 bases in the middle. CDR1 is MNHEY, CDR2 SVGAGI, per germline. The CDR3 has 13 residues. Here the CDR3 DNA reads TGTGCCAGCATAGGCCAGGTGCATCAGCCCCAGCATTTT. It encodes CASIGQVHQPQHF.

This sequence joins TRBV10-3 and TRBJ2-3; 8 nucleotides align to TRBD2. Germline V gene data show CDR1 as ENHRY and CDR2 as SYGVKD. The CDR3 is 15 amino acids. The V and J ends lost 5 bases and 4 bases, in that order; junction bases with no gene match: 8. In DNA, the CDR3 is TGTGCCATCAGTAAGCCAGCGGGGGCTTCAGATACGCAGTATTTT. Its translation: CAISKPAGASDTQYF.

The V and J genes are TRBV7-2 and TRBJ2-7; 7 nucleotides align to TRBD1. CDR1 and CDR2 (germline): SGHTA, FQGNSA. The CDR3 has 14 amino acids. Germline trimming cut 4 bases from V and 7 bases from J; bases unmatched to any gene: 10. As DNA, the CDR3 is TGTGCCAGCAGCTCTAGGACAGGACGGGGAGAGCAGTACTTC. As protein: CASSSRTGRGEQYF. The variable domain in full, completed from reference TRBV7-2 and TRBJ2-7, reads GAGVSQSPSNKVTEKGKDVELRCDPISGHTALYWYRQSLGQGLEFLIYFQGNSAPDKSGLPSDRFSAERTGGSVSTLTIQRTQQEDSAVYLCASSSRTGRGEQYFGPGTRLTVT.

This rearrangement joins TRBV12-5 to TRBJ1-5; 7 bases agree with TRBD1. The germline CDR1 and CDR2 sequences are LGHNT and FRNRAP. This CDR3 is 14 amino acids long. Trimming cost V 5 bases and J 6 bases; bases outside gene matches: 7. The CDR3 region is CASGRSGGGQPQHF. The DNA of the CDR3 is TGTGCTAGTGGTCGATCAGGGGGAGGTCAGCCCCAGCATTTT.

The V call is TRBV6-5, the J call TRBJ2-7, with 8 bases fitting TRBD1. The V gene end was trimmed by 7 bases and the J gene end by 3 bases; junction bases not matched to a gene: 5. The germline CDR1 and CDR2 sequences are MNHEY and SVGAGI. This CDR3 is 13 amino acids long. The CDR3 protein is CASTATGDYEQYF. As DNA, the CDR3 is TGTGCCAGCACCGCGACAGGGGACTACGAGCAGTACTTC.

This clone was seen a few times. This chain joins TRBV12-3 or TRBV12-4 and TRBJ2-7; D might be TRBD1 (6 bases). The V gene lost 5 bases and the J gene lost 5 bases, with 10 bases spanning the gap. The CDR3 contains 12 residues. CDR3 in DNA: TGTGCCAGCAGTCAACAGGGCAACGAGCAGTACTTC. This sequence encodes CASSQQGNEQYF.

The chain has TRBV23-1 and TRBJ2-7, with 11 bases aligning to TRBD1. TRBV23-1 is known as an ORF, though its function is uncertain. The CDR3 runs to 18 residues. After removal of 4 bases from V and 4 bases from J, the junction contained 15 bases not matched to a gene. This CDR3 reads CASSLDITPGTGGYEQYF. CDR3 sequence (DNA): TGCGCCAGCAGTCTCGATATCACCCCCGGGACAGGGGGATACGAGCAGTACTTC.

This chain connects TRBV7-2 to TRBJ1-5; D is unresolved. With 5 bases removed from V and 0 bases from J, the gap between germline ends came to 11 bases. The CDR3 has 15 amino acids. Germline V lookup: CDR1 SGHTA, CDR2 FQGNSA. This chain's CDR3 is CASSPEQSSNQPQHF. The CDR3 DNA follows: TGTGCCAGCAGCCCCGAACAGAGTAGCAATCAGCCCCAGCATTTT.

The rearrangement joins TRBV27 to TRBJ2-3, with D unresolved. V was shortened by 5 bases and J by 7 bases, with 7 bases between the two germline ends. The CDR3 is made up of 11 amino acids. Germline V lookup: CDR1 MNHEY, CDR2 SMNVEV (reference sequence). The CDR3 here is CASSLGNTQYF. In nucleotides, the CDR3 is TGTGCCAGCAGTCTGGGCAATACGCAGTATTTT.

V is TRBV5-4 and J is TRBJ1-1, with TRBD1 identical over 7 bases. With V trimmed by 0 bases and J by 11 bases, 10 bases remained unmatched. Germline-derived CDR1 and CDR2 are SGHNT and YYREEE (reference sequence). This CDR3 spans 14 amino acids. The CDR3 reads CASSLETRGLGAFF. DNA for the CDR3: TGTGCCAGCAGCTTGGAAACAAGGGGGCTGGGGGCTTTCTTT.

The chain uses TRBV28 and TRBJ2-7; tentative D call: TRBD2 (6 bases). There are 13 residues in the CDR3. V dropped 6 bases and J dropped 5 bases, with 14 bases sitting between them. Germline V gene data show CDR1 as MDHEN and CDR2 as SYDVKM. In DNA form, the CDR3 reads TGTGCCAGCAGAAGGTCGGCGGGGCACGAGCAGTACTTC. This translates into CASRRSAGHEQYF.

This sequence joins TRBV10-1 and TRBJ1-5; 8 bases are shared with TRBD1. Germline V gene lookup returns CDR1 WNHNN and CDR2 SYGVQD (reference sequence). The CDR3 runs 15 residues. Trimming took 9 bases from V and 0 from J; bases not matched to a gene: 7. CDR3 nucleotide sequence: TGCGCCAGTCGACAGGGGACCTATAGCAATCAGCCCCAGCATTTT. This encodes CASRQGTYSNQPQHF.

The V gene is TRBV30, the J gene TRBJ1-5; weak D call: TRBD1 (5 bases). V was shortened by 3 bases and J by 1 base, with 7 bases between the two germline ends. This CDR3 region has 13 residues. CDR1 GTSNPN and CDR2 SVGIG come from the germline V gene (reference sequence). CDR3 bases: TGTGCCTGGAGGGGGCAGAGCAATCAGCCCCAGCATTTT. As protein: CAWRGQSNQPQHF.

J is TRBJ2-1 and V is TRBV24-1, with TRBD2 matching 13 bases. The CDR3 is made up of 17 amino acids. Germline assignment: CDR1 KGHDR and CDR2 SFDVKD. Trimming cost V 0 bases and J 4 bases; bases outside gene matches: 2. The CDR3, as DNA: TGTGCCACCAGTGATTTGGGACTAGCGGGGGAGTACAATGAGCAGTTCTTC. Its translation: CATSDLGLAGEYNEQFF.

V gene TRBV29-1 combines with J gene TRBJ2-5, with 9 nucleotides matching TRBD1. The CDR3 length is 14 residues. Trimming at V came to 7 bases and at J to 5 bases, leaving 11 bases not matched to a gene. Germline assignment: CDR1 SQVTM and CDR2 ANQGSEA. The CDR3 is CSAPLTGGGETQYF. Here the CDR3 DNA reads TGCAGCGCCCCGTTAACAGGGGGCGGGGAGACCCAGTACTTC.

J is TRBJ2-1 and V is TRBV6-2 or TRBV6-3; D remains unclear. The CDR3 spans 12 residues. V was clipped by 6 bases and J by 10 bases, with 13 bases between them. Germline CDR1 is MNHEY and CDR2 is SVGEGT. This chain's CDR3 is CASSPVAMEQFF. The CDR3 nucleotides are TGTGCCAGCAGCCCCGTGGCAATGGAGCAGTTCTTC.

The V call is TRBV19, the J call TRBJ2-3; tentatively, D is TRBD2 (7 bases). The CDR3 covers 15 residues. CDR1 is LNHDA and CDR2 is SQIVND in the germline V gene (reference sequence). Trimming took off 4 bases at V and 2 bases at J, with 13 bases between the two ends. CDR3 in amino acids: CASSKAGGPTDTQYF. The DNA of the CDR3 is TGTGCCAGTAGTAAGGCCGGGGGGCCCACAGATACGCAGTATTTT. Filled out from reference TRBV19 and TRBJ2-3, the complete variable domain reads DGGITQSPKYLFRKEGQNVTLSCEQNLNHDAMYWYRQDPGQGLRLIYYSQIVNDFQKGDIAEGYSVSREKKESFPLTVTSAQKNPTAFYLCASSKAGGPTDTQYFGPGTRLTVL.

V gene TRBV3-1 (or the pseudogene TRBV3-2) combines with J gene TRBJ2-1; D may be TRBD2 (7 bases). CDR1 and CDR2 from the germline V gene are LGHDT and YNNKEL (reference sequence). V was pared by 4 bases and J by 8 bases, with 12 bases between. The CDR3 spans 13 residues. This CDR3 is CASSRRGADEQFF. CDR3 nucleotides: TGTGCCAGCAGCCGACGGGGGGCTGATGAGCAGTTCTTC.

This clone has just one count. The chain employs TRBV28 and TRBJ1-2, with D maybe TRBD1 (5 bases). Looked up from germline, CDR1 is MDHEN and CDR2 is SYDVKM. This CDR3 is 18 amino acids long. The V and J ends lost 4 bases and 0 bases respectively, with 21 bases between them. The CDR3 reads CASSSAGEGWGANYGYTF. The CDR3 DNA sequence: TGTGCCAGCAGTTCTGCGGGGGAAGGTTGGGGAGCTAACTATGGCTACACCTTC.

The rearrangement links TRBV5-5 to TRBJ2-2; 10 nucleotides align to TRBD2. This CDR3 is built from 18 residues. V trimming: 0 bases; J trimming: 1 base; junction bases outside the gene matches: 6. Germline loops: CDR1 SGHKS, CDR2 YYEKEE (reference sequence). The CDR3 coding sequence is TGTGCCAGCAGCTTGGCGGTAGCGGGGGGCTGGAACACCGGGGAGCTGTTTTTT. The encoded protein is CASSLAVAGGWNTGELFF.

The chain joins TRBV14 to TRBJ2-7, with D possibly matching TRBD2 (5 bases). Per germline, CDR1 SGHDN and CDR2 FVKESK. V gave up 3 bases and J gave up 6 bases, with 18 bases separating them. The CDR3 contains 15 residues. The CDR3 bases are TGTGCCAGCAGCCAGGGAGTTACTGGATGGGGCGAGCAGTACTTC. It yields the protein CASSQGVTGWGEQYF.

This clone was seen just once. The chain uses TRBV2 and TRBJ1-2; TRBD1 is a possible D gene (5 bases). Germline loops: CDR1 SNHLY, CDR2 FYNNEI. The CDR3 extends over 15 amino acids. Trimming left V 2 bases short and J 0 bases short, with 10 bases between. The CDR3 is CASSEIGRANYGYTF. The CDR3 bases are TGTGCCAGCAGTGAAATCGGCAGGGCTAACTATGGCTACACCTTC.

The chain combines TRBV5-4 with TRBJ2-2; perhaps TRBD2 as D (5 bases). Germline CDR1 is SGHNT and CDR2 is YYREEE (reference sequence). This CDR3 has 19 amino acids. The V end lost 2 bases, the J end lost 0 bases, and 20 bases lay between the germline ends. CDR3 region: CASSFGKVATTTNTGELFF. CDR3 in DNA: TGTGCCAGCAGCTTCGGGAAGGTAGCGACTACCACGAACACCGGGGAGCTGTTTTTT.

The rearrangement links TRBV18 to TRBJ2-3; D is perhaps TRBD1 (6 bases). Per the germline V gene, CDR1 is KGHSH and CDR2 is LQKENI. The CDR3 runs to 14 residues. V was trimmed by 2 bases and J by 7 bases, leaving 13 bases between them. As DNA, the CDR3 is TGTGCCAGCTCACCAGGTGCAGGGGCAAATACGCAGTATTTT. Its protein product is CASSPGAGANTQYF.

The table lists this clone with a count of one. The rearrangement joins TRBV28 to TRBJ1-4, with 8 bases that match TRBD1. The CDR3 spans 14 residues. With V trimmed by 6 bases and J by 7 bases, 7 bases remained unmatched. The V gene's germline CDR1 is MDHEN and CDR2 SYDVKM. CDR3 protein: CASSKQGASEKLFF. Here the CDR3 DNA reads TGTGCCAGCAGCAAGCAGGGGGCGAGTGAAAAACTGTTTTTT.

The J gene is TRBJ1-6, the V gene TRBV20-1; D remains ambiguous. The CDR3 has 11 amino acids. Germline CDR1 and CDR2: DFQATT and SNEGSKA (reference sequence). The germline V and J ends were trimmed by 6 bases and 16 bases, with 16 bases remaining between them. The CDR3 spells CSAFARALLHF. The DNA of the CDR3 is TGCAGTGCATTCGCCCGAGCCCTGCTCCACTTT.

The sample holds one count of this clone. Here the CDR3 DNA reads TGTGCCAGCAGTCGAGCAGATCGGGGGGGCGGTTGGGAGACCCAGTACTTC. This encodes CASSRADRGGGWETQYF. The chain uses TRBV28 and TRBJ2-5; 8 nucleotides align to TRBD2. Germline V lookup: CDR1 MDHEN, CDR2 SYDVKM. The CDR3 totals 17 residues. The J segment lost 5 bases and the V segment lost 5 bases, leaving 16 bases of the junction unmatched.

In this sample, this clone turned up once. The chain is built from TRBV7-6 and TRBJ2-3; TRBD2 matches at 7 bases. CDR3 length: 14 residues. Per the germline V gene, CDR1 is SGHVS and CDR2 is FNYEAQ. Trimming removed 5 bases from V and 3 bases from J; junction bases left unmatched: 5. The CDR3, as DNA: TGTGCCAGCAGCCCCTGGGGGGGTACAGATACGCAGTATTTT. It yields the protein CASSPWGGTDTQYF.

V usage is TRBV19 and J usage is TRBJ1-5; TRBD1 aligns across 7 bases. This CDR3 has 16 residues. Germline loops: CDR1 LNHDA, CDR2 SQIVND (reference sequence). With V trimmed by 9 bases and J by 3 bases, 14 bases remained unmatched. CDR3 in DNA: TGTGCCAGCGCGACCGGGACAGCTCTAAACAATCAGCCCCAGCATTTT. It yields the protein CASATGTALNNQPQHF.

The CDR3 spells CASSLSGYRVSYNEQFF. The CDR3 bases are TGTGCCAGCAGCTTATCCGGATACAGGGTAAGCTACAATGAGCAGTTCTTC. The V gene is TRBV7-6, the J gene TRBJ2-1; perhaps TRBD1 as D (6 bases). CDR3 length: 17 residues. In germline, CDR1 is SGHVS, CDR2 FNYEAQ. The germline V and J ends were trimmed by 2 bases and 3 bases, with 17 bases remaining between them.